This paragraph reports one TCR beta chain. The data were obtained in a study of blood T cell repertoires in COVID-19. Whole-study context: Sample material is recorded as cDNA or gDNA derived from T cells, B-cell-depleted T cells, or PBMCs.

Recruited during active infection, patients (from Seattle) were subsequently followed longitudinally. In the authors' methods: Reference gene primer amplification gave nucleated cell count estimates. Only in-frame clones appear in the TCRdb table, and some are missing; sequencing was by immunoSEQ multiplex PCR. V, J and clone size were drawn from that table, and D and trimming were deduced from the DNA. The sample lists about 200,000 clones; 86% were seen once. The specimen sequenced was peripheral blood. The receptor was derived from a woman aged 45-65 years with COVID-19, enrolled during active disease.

CDR3 region: CASSLGPVGGETQYF. The DNA of the CDR3 is TGTGCCAGCAGCTTGGGGCCCGTGGGGGGAGAGACCCAGTACTTC. The chain has TRBV5-4 and TRBJ2-5; D might be TRBD2 (6 bases). This CDR3 has 15 residues. CDR1 and CDR2 (germline): SGHNT, YYREEE (reference sequence). With 0 bases removed from V and 4 bases from J, the gap between germline ends came to 13 bases.